The present T cell receptor (beta chain) was sequenced within a study of vaccination and CD4 T cells after COVID-19. Study information: Early (day 14) and late (days 161 to 241) post-vaccine samples came from a few convalescent patients. Cells received overlapping spike peptides from SARS-CoV-2, HCoV-NL63, HCoV-OC43 and HCoV-229E as stimulation.

CDR1 and CDR2 (germline): LGHNA, YNFKEQ. The CDR3 has 15 amino acids. V was pared by 0 bases and J by 7 bases, with 15 bases between. Time point defined: late sampling 161 to 241 days after vaccination in a few convalescent patients. The treatment was: roughly nine-day PBMC culture with coronavirus spike peptide pools or control peptides (ViraFEST assay). This clonotype was picked up a small number of times. No antigen is known for it. CD4+ T cells that had been cultured provided DNA sequenced with the Oncomine TCR Beta short-read assay. TCRdb processed the PCR reads anew with MiXCR; each CDR3 protein has one entry. Here the sample spans roughly 18,000 distinct CDR3 sequences, roughly 40% being singletons.

The sample was CD4+ T cells from blood, cultured in vitro, taken about 7 months after SARS-CoV-2 vaccination. The gene calls are TRBV4-2 and TRBJ2-5; D tentatively fits TRBD1 or TRBD2 (5 bases each). This clonotype originated in a human donor who had recovered from COVID-19. Here the CDR3 DNA reads TGTGCCAGCAGCCAAGATCTAACAGGCGCGGGGACCCAGTACTTC. Translated: CASSQDLTGAGTQYF.